Here is one T cell receptor beta chain with its context. The sample belongs to a study of blood T cell repertoires in COVID-19. This CDR3 is built from 11 residues. Germline assignment: CDR1 ENHRY and CDR2 SYGVKD. V shed 7 bases and J shed 7 bases, with 7 bases lying between them. The data were produced by immunoSEQ multiplex PCR, yet TCRdb's version contains in-frame clones alone and is incomplete. Among some 300,000 clones listed, around 90% were seen once. Sequences were obtained from peripheral blood. This clonotype originated in a middle-aged woman with COVID-19, enrolled during active disease. The chain links TRBV10-3 to TRBJ1-4, with D unclear. The CDR3 loop is CAIKGSEKLFF. CDR3 bases: TGTGCCATCAAAGGGAGTGAAAAACTGTTTTTT.